The present T cell receptor (beta chain) was sequenced within a study of PD-1 blockade in classical Hodgkin lymphoma. Study findings and constraints: Some patients started nivolumab under 1 year after ASCT, and they were excluded. CD4+ TCR diversity climbed significantly by C4D1, unlike CD8+ TCR diversity. Healthy donors reportedly exceeded newly diagnosed patients in baseline TCR diversity.

Time point defined: cycle 4 day 1 (C4D1), after five to seven weeks of nivolumab. After autologous stem cell transplantation all patients relapsed, and prior brentuximab vedotin exposure differed between cohorts. Negative selection with magnets was how CD8+ T cells were isolated from the thawed PBMCs. Best responses were complete response, partial response or progressive disease. As concerns this clone: The antigen remains unidentified.

Profiled with immunoSEQ multiplex PCR; TCRdb holds only in-frame clones, not every one. The sample carries roughly 2,600 clones, about four fifths recorded once. The CDR3 is 19 amino acids. V lost 0 bases to trimming and J lost 2 bases; unmatched junction nucleotides: 15. Germline V gene data show CDR1 as SGDLS and CDR2 as YYNGEE. The chain employs TRBV9 and TRBJ2-3, with 7 bases fitting TRBD1. The TCR was taken from a human donor with classical Hodgkin lymphoma. This specimen consisted of CD8+ T cells from blood, obtained before the fourth cycle of nivolumab. The CDR3 DNA reads TGTGCCAGCAGCGTAGCGAGCTGGGGCTCGGGACAGTTCACAGATACGCAGTATTTT. Amino acids: CASSVASWGSGQFTDTQYF.